The 14 T cell receptor beta chains below all came from one sample that was sequenced in a study of T cells expressing NK-cell markers. From the 5' RACE reads, TCRdb lists one entry per CDR3 protein and no DNA. The specimen's table records 500,000 to 700,000 distinct CDR3 sequences. Sequencing input: blood T cells: a sorted CD56 or NKG2C T cell subset, CD4+ or CD8+ T cells, or bulk PBMC T cells (not recorded which). The receptors derive from a man in his late teens or twenties in good health.

The chain employs TRBV27 and TRBJ2-3; absent DNA, TCRdb's TRBD2 call cannot be checked. The length of the CDR3 is 16 residues. Germline values: CDR1 MNHEY, CDR2 SMNVEV (reference sequence). Here the CDR3 reads CASSKRTSGNTDTQYF.

The genes are TRBV29-1 and TRBJ2-4; lacking DNA, the TRBD2 call made by TCRdb goes unchecked. Germline-derived CDR1 and CDR2 are SQVTM and ANQGSEA. This CDR3 is 16 amino acids long. CDR3: CSVSRAGGGIKNIQYF.

This chain connects TRBV2 to TRBJ2-1; the D gene TCRdb calls, TRBD1, cannot be checked with no DNA. Germline V lookup: CDR1 SNHLY, CDR2 FYNNEI. The CDR3 contains 12 residues. The CDR3 reads CASGTGFGEQFF.

The rearrangement joins TRBV25-1 to TRBJ1-5. Germline assignment: CDR1 MGHDK and CDR2 SYGVNS. The length of the CDR3 is 13 residues. This CDR3 is CASRAAEEGPQHF.

J is TRBJ1-5 and V is TRBV5-1. Germline CDR1 SGHRS, CDR2 YFSETQ. This CDR3 has 15 residues. This chain's CDR3 is CASSLAGQDNQPQHF.

V gene TRBV12-3 or TRBV12-4 combines with J gene TRBJ2-7; TCRdb gives TRBD2 as the D gene, but with no DNA this cannot be confirmed. The CDR3 has 15 amino acids. CDR3 region: CASSPDRAGGDEQYF.

CDR3 amino acids: CASSDLRGSNEKLFF. The J gene is TRBJ1-4, the V gene TRBV2; no DNA is available, so the TRBD1 call from TCRdb remains unchecked. This CDR3 is built from 15 residues. The germline gives CDR1 SNHLY, CDR2 FYNNEI. The variable domain in full, with the rest retrieved from reference TRBV2 and TRBJ1-4, is EPEVTQTPSHQVTQMGQEVILRCVPISNHLYFYWYRQILGQKVEFLVSFYNNEISEKSEIFDDQFSVERPDGSNFTLKIRSTKLEDSAMYFCASSDLRGSNEKLFFGSGTQLSVL.

V is TRBV7-9 and J is TRBJ1-1; TCRdb's assignment of TRBD1 cannot be checked, as there is no DNA. CDR3 size: 13 residues. From germline, CDR1 is SEHNR and CDR2 FQNEAQ (reference sequence). CDR3: CASILPWGTEAFF.

The V call is TRBV7-6, the J call TRBJ1-1; the TCRdb D gene call, TRBD1, has no DNA to confirm it. The V gene's germline CDR1 is SGHVS and CDR2 FNYEAQ. CDR3 length: 16 amino acids. CDR3 sequence: CASSLSHRGVNTEAFF. The whole variable domain, filled in from reference TRBV7-6 and TRBJ1-1, reads GAGVSQSPRYKVTKRGQDVALRCDPISGHVSLYWYRQALGQGPEFLTYFNYEAQQDKSGLPNDRFSAERPEGSISTLTIQRTEQRDSAMYRCASSLSHRGVNTEAFFGQGTRLTVV.

The chain joins TRBV5-1 to TRBJ2-5; TCRdb gives TRBD1 as the D gene, but with no DNA this cannot be confirmed. The CDR3 runs 11 residues. From germline, CDR1 is SGHRS and CDR2 YFSETQ. The CDR3 is CASQGGMTQYF.

The chain links TRBV15 to TRBJ2-7; TCRdb's D call of TRBD2 is untestable without DNA. This CDR3 spans 15 amino acids. CDR1 and CDR2 from the germline V gene are LNHNV and YYDKDF (reference sequence). The CDR3 loop is CATGTGTSGNSPQYF.

The chain couples TRBV7-2 to TRBJ2-5. The CDR3 extends over 16 amino acids. The germline gives CDR1 SGHTA, CDR2 FQGNSA. This chain's CDR3 is CASSLTVSAAQETQYF.

The chain has TRBV6-5 and TRBJ2-5; lacking DNA, the TRBD1 call made by TCRdb goes unchecked. Per the germline V gene, CDR1 is MNHEY and CDR2 is SVGAGI. The CDR3 runs to 14 residues. CDR3 in amino acids: CASSYERGSGAQYF.

The chain joins TRBV3-1 to TRBJ2-1; TCRdb proposes TRBD2, but this gene call is untestable without DNA. This CDR3 contains 18 residues. Germline loops: CDR1 LGHDT, CDR2 YNNKEL (reference sequence). The CDR3 loop reads CASSQVNREDWGMDEQFF.